These 3 T cell receptor beta chains originate from one sample sequenced in a study of tumor-infiltrating lymphocytes in primary liver carcinoma. Total RNA and DNA came together from approximately 20-30 mg of bulk tissue without cell sorting. Constant-region priming of around 530 ng total RNA yielded TCR beta cDNA. Three nested multiplex PCR rounds, a slightly modified ARM-PCR, produced the libraries for TCR beta. TRBV1-TRBV30 forward primers paired with a C-beta reverse primer were used in the first two PCR rounds, which ran roughly 9 cycles each. TCRdb ran MiXCR on the multiplex PCR reads and lists one entry per CDR3 protein. Of roughly 100,000 distinct CDR3 sequences in the sample, roughly 80% are singletons; the top ten hold approximately 20%. The sequencing sample was made of liver tumor tissue from sampling region 3. Subset defined: tumor region T3, left-lateral pole. These receptors all stem from a middle-aged man with primary liver carcinoma and hepatitis B virus infection.

V and J are TRBV28 and TRBJ2-7; 8 positions agree with TRBD1. Germline-derived CDR1 and CDR2 are MDHEN and SYDVKM. The V gene end was trimmed by 2 bases and the J gene end by 5 bases; junction bases not matched to a gene: 8. The CDR3 covers 15 residues. CDR3 sequence: CASSLDRGRIHEQYF. The CDR3 nucleotides are TGTGCCAGCAGTTTAGACAGGGGTCGCATTCACGAGCAGTACTTC.

A remark on this clonotype: One end of the junction varies from germline; a read error may be responsible. The V and J genes are TRBV4-1 and TRBJ1-2; no clear D. The length of the CDR3 is 12 residues. Germline lookup yields CDR1 MGHRA and CDR2 YSYEKL. CDR3 sequence (DNA): TGCGCCAACAGCCAATCTGGGGATGGCTACACCTTC. It is translated as CANSQSGDGYTF.

This clonotype was recorded only once. Mismatch with germline at one junction end may stem from a read error. The chain recombines TRBV12-3 or TRBV12-4 with TRBJ1-1; weak D call: TRBD1 (5 bases). This CDR3 is built from 14 residues. CDR3 nucleotide sequence: TGTACCAGCAGTCTCCCCAGGGCAGGCACTGAAGCTTTCTTT. It translates to CTSSLPRAGTEAFF.